A selection of T cell receptor beta chains follows, all from one sample in a study of blood T cell repertoires in COVID-19. Profiling relied on immunoSEQ multiplex PCR, and the TCRdb table lists in-frame clones only, not all of them. The data contain about 140,000 clones, 86% of them singletons. The source material was peripheral blood. Every receptor here comes from a woman aged 55 to 70 with acute or convalescent COVID-19. CDR3s include the opening cysteine and the closing phenylalanine or tryptophan. The order of the fields is J gene, CDR3 length, clone size, V gene, D gene, CDR3 DNA, CDR3 protein. D genes are given only for firm matches. A row's size may be missing; if present it is once, few, many or a size class.

TRBJ2-7 | 13 | . | TRBV7-7 | . | TGTGCTAGCAGCTTCAGGGCCTCCTACGAGCAGTACTTC | CASSFRASYEQYF
TRBJ1-2 | 13 | . | TRBV15 | . | TGTGCCACCAGCAGTTTTACAGGGAATGGCTACACCTTC | CATSSFTGNGYTF
TRBJ2-3 | 18 | . | TRBV4-2 | . | TGTGCCAGCAGCCAAGATCTCTCTATCTCGACAGTCACAGATACGCAGTATTTT | CASSQDLSISTVTDTQYF
TRBJ2-3 | 16 | . | TRBV5-1 | TRBD2 | TGCGCCAGCAGCTTTGGGAGCGGGGGGGCTGAAGATACGCAGTATTTT | CASSFGSGGAEDTQYF
TRBJ2-7 | 15 | many | TRBV11-2 | TRBD1 | TGTGCCAGCAGCCCACTGCGGGGACAGGCCTACGAGCAGTACTTC | CASSPLRGQAYEQYF
TRBJ2-3 | 15 | . | TRBV5-6 | . | TGTGCCAGCAGCTTAAGGGGATCGGGCACAGATACGCAGTATTTT | CASSLRGSGTDTQYF
TRBJ1-1 | 16 | . | TRBV14 | TRBD1 | TGTGCCAGCAGCCCGCGGCGGACAGGGGGCAGGACTGAAGCTTTCTTT | CASSPRRTGGRTEAFF
TRBJ1-1 | 17 | . | TRBV11-3 | TRBD1 | TGTGCCAGCAGCTCTTGGGCAGGGGGAAAGGGAAACACTGAAGCTTTCTTT | CASSSWAGGKGNTEAFF
TRBJ2-5 | 15 | . | TRBV5-1 | TRBD2 | TGCGCCAGCGCGAAACTAGCGGGGGGCCAAGAGACCCAGTACTTC | CASAKLAGGQETQYF
TRBJ2-2 | 14 | . | TRBV6-6 | TRBD2 | TGTGCGGGGAGGGAGGCGGGGATCACCGGGGAGCTGTTTTTT | CAGREAGITGELFF
TRBJ1-2 | 14 | . | TRBV14 | TRBD1 | TGTGCCAGCAGCGCTAGACAGGGTCCCTATGGCTACACCTTC | CASSARQGPYGYTF
TRBJ2-2 | 16 | . | TRBV5-1 | TRBD1 | TGCGCCAGCAGCACGGGACAGGGGACGAACACCGGGGAGCTGTTTTTT | CASSTGQGTNTGELFF
TRBJ2-3 | 19 | . | TRBV1 | . | TGCACCAGCAGCCACGACCCCTACAGAGAAAGCCTACATCCGAATACGCAGTATTTT | CTSSHDPYRESLHPNTQYF
TRBJ2-1 | 17 | once | TRBV3-1/TRBV3-2 | TRBD2 | TGTGCCAGCAGCCAAAGGCCCTTCGGCGGGGGGGCCGTTGAGCAGTTCTTC | CASSQRPFGGGAVEQFF
TRBJ2-2 | 14 | once | TRBV28 | TRBD2 | TGTGCCAGCAAGGCGGGGGGGCCCACCGGGGAGCTGTTTTTT | CASKAGGPTGELFF
TRBJ2-7 | 12 | . | TRBV3-1/TRBV3-2 | . | TGTGCCAGCAGCCCGGGGACCTACGAGCAGTACTTC | CASSPGTYEQYF
TRBJ1-5 | 15 | . | TRBV6-1 | . | TGTGCCAGCAGTGATAACAGCAGGGGCAATCAGCCCCAGCATTTT | CASSDNSRGNQPQHF
TRBJ1-5 | 17 | . | TRBV7-2 | . | TGTGCCAGCAGCCCAATGGGGGAGGGACTGAGATCAGGGCCCCAGCATTTT | CASSPMGEGLRSGPQHF